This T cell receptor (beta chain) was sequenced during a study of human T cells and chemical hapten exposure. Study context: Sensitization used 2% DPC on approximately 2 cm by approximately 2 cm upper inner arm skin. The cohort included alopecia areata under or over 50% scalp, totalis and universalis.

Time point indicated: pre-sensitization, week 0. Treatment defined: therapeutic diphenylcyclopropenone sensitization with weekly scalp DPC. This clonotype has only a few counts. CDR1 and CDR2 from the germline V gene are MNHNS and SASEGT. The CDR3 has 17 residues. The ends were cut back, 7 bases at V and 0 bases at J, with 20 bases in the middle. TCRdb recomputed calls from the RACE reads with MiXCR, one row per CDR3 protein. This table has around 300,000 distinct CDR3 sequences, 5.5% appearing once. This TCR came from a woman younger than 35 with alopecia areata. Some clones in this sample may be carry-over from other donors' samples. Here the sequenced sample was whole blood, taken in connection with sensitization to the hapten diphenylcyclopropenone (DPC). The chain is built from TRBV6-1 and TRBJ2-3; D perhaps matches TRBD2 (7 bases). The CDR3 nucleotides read TGTGCCAGCAAGGGGGGGAGAATCCCCCTTAGCACAGATACGCAGTATTTT. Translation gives CASKGGRIPLSTDTQYF.